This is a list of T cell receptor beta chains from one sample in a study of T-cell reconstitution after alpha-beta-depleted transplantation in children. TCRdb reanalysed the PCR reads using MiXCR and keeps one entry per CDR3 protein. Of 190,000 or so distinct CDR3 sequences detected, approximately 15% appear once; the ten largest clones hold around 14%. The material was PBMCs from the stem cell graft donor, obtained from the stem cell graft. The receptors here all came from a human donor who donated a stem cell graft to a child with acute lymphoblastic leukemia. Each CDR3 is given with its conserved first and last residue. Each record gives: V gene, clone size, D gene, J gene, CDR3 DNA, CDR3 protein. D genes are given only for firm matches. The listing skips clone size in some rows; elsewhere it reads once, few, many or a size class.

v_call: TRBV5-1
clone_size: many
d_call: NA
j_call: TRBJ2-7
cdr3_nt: TGCGCCAGCAGCTTTAACCTGGCGACATACGAGCAGTACTTC
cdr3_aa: CASSFNLATYEQYF

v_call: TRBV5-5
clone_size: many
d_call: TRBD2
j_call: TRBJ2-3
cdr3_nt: TGTGCCAGCACGTCCAGCGGGAGTAGCACAGATACGCAGTATTTT
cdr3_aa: CASTSSGSSTDTQYF

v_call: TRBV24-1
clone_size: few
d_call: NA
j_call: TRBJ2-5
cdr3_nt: TGTGCCACCAGTGATTTAACAGGTTCCTGGGAGACCCAGTACTTC
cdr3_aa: CATSDLTGSWETQYF

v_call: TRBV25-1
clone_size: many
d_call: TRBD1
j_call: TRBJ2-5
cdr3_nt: TGTGCCAGCATTACGCCTGTGGGGACAGGGCCAGAGACCCAGTACTTC
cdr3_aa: CASITPVGTGPETQYF

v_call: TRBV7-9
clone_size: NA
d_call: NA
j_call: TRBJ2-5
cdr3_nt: TGTGCCAGCAGCCGCGGACAGTACCAAGAGACCCAGTACTTC
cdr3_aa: CASSRGQYQETQYF

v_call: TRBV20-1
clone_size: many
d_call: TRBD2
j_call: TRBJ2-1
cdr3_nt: TGCAGTGTAGCGGGAGTAATTAATGAGCAGTTCTTC
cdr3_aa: CSVAGVINEQFF

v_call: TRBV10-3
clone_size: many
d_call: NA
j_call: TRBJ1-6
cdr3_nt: TGTGCCATCAGTCGGGAGGAAAATTCACCCCTCCACTTT
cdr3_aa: CAISREENSPLHF

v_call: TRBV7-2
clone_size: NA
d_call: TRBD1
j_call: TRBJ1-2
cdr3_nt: TGTGCCAGCAGCCTCACCCGGACAGGGCTAGCCTATGGCTACACCTTC
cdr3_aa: CASSLTRTGLAYGYTF

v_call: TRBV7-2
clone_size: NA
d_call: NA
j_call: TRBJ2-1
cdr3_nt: TGTGCCAGCACCAGAACTAGCACGTACTCCTACAATGAGCAGTTCTTC
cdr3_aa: CASTRTSTYSYNEQFF

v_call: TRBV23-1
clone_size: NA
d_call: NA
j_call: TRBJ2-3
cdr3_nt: TGCGGAATGTTCGAGTCGGGGACAGATACGCAGTATTTT
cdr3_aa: CGMFESGTDTQYF

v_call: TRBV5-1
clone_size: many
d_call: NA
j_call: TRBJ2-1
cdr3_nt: TGCGCCAGCAGCCTCGAGAATCAGAATGAGCAGTTCTTC
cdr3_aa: CASSLENQNEQFF

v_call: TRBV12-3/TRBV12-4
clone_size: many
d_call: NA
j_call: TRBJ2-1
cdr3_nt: TGTGCCAGCAGTTTACTTAGCTCGAATGAGCAGTTCTTC
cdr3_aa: CASSLLSSNEQFF

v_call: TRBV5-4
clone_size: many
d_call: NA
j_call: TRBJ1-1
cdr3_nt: TGTGCCAGCAGCTTTACAGGGACCACTGAAGCTTTCTTT
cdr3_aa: CASSFTGTTEAFF

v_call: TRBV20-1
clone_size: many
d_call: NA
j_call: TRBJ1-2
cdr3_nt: TGCAGTGCTAGATTGGTGCTTCCTAACTATGGCTACACCTTC
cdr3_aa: CSARLVLPNYGYTF

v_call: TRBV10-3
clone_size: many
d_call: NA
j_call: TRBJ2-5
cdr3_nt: TGTGCCATCAGTGAGTCTCTCGGGACGGTAATACAAGAGACCCAGTACTTC
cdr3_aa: CAISESLGTVIQETQYF

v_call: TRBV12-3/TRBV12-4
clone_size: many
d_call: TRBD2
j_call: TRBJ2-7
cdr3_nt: TGTGCCAGCAGTTTTAGACTAGCGGGTTCCTACGAGCAGTACTTC
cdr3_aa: CASSFRLAGSYEQYF

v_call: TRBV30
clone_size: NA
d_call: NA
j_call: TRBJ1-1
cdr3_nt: TGTGCCTGGTCCCTACAGGGAAGAGCTTTCTTT
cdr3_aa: CAWSLQGRAFF